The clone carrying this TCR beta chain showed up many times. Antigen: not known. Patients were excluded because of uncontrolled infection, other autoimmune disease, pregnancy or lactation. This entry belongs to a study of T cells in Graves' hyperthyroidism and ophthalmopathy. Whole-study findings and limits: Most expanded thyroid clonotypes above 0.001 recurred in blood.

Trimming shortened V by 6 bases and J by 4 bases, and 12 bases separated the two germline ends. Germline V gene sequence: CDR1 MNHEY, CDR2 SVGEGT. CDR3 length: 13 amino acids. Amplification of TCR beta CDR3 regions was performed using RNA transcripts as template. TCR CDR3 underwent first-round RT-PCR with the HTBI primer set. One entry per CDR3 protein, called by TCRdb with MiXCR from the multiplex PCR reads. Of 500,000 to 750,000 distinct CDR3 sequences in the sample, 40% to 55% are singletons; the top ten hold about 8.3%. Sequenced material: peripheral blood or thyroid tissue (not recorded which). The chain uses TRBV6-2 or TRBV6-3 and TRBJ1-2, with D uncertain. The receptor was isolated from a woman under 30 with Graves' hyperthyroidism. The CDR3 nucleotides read TGTGCCAGCAGACTCGGAGGACTCTATGGCTACACCTTC. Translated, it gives CASRLGGLYGYTF.